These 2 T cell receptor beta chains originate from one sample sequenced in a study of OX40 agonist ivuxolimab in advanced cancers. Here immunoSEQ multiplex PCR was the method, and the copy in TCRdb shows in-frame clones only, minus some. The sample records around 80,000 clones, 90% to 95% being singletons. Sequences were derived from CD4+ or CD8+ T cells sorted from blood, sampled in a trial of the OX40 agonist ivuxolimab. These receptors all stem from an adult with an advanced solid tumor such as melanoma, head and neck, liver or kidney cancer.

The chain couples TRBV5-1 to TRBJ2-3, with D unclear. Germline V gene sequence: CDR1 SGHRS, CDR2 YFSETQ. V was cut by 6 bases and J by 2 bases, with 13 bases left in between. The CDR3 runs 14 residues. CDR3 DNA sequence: TGCGCCAGCACCTTCCTCGGGCACACAGATACGCAGTATTTT. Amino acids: CASTFLGHTDTQYF.

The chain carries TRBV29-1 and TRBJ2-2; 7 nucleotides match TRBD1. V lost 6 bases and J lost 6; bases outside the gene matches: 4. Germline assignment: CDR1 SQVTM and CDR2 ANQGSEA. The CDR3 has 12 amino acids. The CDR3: CSVNRGAGELFF. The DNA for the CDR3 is TGCAGCGTGAACAGGGGAGCCGGGGAGCTGTTTTTT.